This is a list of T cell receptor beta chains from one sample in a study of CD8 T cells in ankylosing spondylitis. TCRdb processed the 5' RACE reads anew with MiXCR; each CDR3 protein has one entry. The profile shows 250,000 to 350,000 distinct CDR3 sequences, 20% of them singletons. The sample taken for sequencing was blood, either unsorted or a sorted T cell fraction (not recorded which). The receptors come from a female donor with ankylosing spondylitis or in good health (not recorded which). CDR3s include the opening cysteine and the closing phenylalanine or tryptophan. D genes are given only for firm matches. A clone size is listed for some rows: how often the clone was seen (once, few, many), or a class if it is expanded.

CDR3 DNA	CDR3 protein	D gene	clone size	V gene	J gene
TGCGCCAGCAGCCAAAACTTGGCGCAGTTGTCATATGGCTACACCTTC	CASSQNLAQLSYGYTF	.	many	TRBV4-3	TRBJ1-2
TGCAGTGCTAGCGGGACAGTAGGAAACACCATATATTTT	CSASGTVGNTIYF	TRBD1	.	TRBV20-1	TRBJ1-3
TGTGCCAGCAGCCGGGGACTAGTGAGGGAGCAGTTCTTC	CASSRGLVREQFF	TRBD2	once	TRBV3-1	TRBJ2-1
TGCAGCGTTCGACTAGCGGGGGGACACAATGAGCAGTTCTTC	CSVRLAGGHNEQFF	TRBD2	few	TRBV29-1	TRBJ2-1
TGTGCCAGCAGAGCCCTCGGGGGGGACCACAATGAGCAGTTCTTC	CASRALGGDHNEQFF	TRBD2	.	TRBV28	TRBJ2-1
TGTGCCAGCAGCCATAGGGCATTCGCGGGAAGTGAGCAGTTCTTC	CASSHRAFAGSEQFF	.	few	TRBV14	TRBJ2-1
TGCGCCAGCGCAGGGGTTTTGGACACTGAAGCTTTCTTT	CASAGVLDTEAFF	.	.	TRBV5-1	TRBJ1-1
TGCAGCGCTACAGGAATGGGAGCGGGAGCGGGGGCAGATACGCAGTATTTT	CSATGMGAGAGADTQYF	TRBD2	.	TRBV20-1	TRBJ2-3
TGTGCCATCAGTGAATCTACACCTGGGGCCAACGTCCTGACTTTC	CAISESTPGANVLTF	.	few	TRBV10-3	TRBJ2-6
TGCGCCAGCAGCCATGGGGACTTAAACACTGAAGCTTTCTTT	CASSHGDLNTEAFF	.	.	TRBV4-3	TRBJ1-1
TGCAGTGCCGAGGGGACTAGCGAAGGCACAGATACGCAGTATTTT	CSAEGTSEGTDTQYF	TRBD2	few	TRBV20-1	TRBJ2-3
TGCAGTGGGTGGTACGCCCAGACCTACGAGCAGTACTTC	CSGWYAQTYEQYF	.	few	TRBV20-1	TRBJ2-7
TGTGCCAGCAGCCGAGGACTAGATCCCTACGAGCAGTACTTC	CASSRGLDPYEQYF	TRBD2	.	TRBV7-6	TRBJ2-7
TGTGCCAGCTCACCACGGGGCTCCGACGGTGAGCAGTTCTTC	CASSPRGSDGEQFF	.	.	TRBV18	TRBJ2-1
TGCAGCGTCCATGTAGGGACCCACAACGCTGAAGCTTTCTTT	CSVHVGTHNAEAFF	.	.	TRBV29-1	TRBJ1-1
TGCGCCAGCAGTCCCGGGGCCCCGTTTTTGTATTTT	CASSPGAPFLYF	.	many	TRBV10-1	TRBJ2-3
TGTGCCAGCAGTCGGGGGGGTAGCGGAGGGTACCAAGAGACCCAGTACTTC	CASSRGGSGGYQETQYF	TRBD2	few	TRBV9	TRBJ2-5
TGTGCCAGCAGGGACGGGAGATTATCTGGGGCCAACGTCCTGACTTTC	CASRDGRLSGANVLTF	.	few	TRBV28	TRBJ2-6
TGTGCCAGCAGCCCCCGCCCTGGGGCCAACGTCCTGACTTTC	CASSPRPGANVLTF	.	many	TRBV12-3/TRBV12-4	TRBJ2-6
TGCAGTGCCTTGGACAGGAGGGCTACCGAGCAGTACTTC	CSALDRRATEQYF	.	few	TRBV20-1	TRBJ2-7
TGCGCCAGCAGCCAAGGGGGATCCCGGACAGATTTAAACTCCTACGAGCAGTACTTC	CASSQGGSRTDLNSYEQYF	.	few	TRBV4-3	TRBJ2-7
TGTGCCAGCTCACCCACAACTACAGGCGAGCAGTACTTC	CASSPTTTGEQYF	.	.	TRBV18	TRBJ2-7
TGTGCCAGCAGCCAAGATCGGGAAGGGGTCGGGGGAGATACGCAGTATTTT	CASSQDREGVGGDTQYF	.	.	TRBV4-2	TRBJ2-3
TGTGCCAGCAGTCTGGGTCTCGGCGGGCAGTACTTC	CASSLGLGGQYF	.	few	TRBV12-3/TRBV12-4	TRBJ2-7
TGTGCCAGCAGCGACGGACAGAACCAAGAGACCCAGTACTTC	CASSDGQNQETQYF	.	few	TRBV7-9	TRBJ2-5
TGTGCCAGCAGCTTAGCAGAACAAGGGGTGTACGAGCAGTACTTC	CASSLAEQGVYEQYF	.	.	TRBV7-9	TRBJ2-7
TGTGCCAGCAGTTACTCCAGGACTAGCGGGAGCTTTTTTTTAGATACGCAGTATTTT	CASSYSRTSGSFFLDTQYF	TRBD2	.	TRBV6-5	TRBJ2-3
TGTGCCAGCAGCTCTCCGGGACAGGTGAACACAGATACGCAGTATTTT	CASSSPGQVNTDTQYF	TRBD1	.	TRBV5-8	TRBJ2-3
TGTGCCAGCAGCGAAGGACTAGGGTCCCGCAATGAGCAGTTCTTC	CASSEGLGSRNEQFF	TRBD2	.	TRBV27	TRBJ2-1
TGCGCCAGCAGCTTGGCATCGGAGGGCTCCTACGAGCAGTACTTC	CASSLASEGSYEQYF	.	many	TRBV5-1	TRBJ2-7
TGTGCCAGCAGCTTGGTAGCAGCGAACAATCAGCCCCAGCATTTT	CASSLVAANNQPQHF	.	many	TRBV5-5	TRBJ1-5
TGTGCCACCCGGCGGTACCTGGGTACTGAAGCTTTCTTT	CATRRYLGTEAFF	.	.	TRBV12-3/TRBV12-4	TRBJ1-1
TGTGCCAGCAGCCCTAGGGCGGGAGGGTATACGCAGTATTTT	CASSPRAGGYTQYF	TRBD2	few	TRBV6-1	TRBJ2-3
TGCAGTGCTAGAGTCAGGGGAGGGTATCAGTCCTACGAGCAGTACTTC	CSARVRGGYQSYEQYF	.	.	TRBV20-1	TRBJ2-7
TGTGCCAGCAGGCCGACTAGCGGGACTAGCACAGATACGCAGTATTTT	CASRPTSGTSTDTQYF	TRBD2	few	TRBV6-4	TRBJ2-3
TGTGCCAGCAGCTTAGTCCTTAGCCGCTCCTACAATGAGCAGTTCTTC	CASSLVLSRSYNEQFF	.	.	TRBV7-9	TRBJ2-1
TGTGCCACCAGCCTTAGCGGGAGGTATTTGTTCTTC	CATSLSGRYLFF	TRBD2	.	TRBV24-1	TRBJ2-1
TGCAGTGGGACTAGCGGGAGAAATGAGCAGTTCTTC	CSGTSGRNEQFF	TRBD2	few	TRBV20-1	TRBJ2-1
TGCAGCGCAAATACAGGGGGCCTCGACACTGAAGCTTTCTTT	CSANTGGLDTEAFF	TRBD1	.	TRBV29-1	TRBJ1-1
TGTGCCAGCGGGGGGGGAGGGCCGGTGTTCTTC	CASGGGGPVFF	TRBD2	.	TRBV6-2/TRBV6-3	TRBJ2-1
TGCGCCAGCAGCCAAGATTTTGGGGAGCCCCAGCATTTT	CASSQDFGEPQHF	.	.	TRBV4-3	TRBJ1-5
TGTGCCAGCAGTGGCTTTTCGGACAGGGGTAGGACTGAAGCTTTCTTT	CASSGFSDRGRTEAFF	TRBD1	few	TRBV25-1	TRBJ1-1
TGTGCCAGCAGTCGGGAGGACGTCACCTACGAGCAGTACTTC	CASSREDVTYEQYF	TRBD2	few	TRBV6-1	TRBJ2-7
TGCAGTGCTAGAGCCCTCGAGGGGAGCGGGCCCTTCAATTCCGAGCAGTACTTC	CSARALEGSGPFNSEQYF	.	.	TRBV20-1	TRBJ2-7
TGCAGTGTCCAGTCTGGGGCCAGGGGTGGAAACACCATATATTTT	CSVQSGARGGNTIYF	.	.	TRBV20-1	TRBJ1-3
TGCAGTGCTAGATGGGGGGACAGGGGGACGCAGTATTTT	CSARWGDRGTQYF	TRBD1	.	TRBV20-1	TRBJ2-3
TGTGCCAGCAGCTCGGCTAGCGGTACAGATACGCAGTATTTT	CASSSASGTDTQYF	TRBD2	once	TRBV7-2	TRBJ2-3
TGTGCCAGCAAATACGGGGGGCTAGCGGGAGATATCCAAGAGACCCAGTACTTC	CASKYGGLAGDIQETQYF	TRBD2	.	TRBV7-9	TRBJ2-5
TGTGCCAGCAGGGCTGAAGGTCTTTTTGAAAAACTGTTTTTT	CASRAEGLFEKLFF	.	.	TRBV6-1	TRBJ1-4
TGCGCCAGCAGCTTGGTCAGGGGTCAGACCTACAATGAGCAGTTCTTC	CASSLVRGQTYNEQFF	.	few	TRBV5-1	TRBJ2-1